This TCR beta chain comes out of a study of OX40 agonist ivuxolimab in advanced cancers. With baseline, cycle 4 day 1, and cycle 7 day 1 as timepoints, blood was sampled. Study findings and constraints: Compared with CD4+, CD8+ T cells on average had more expanded clones.

Sample share makes this clone medium-sized. Antigen unknown. TCRdb keeps only in-frame clones here, not all; method: immunoSEQ multiplex PCR. The repertoire holds tens of thousands of clones, with over 70% as singletons. CDR1 is MNHEY, CDR2 SVGAGI, per germline. Trimming took off 0 bases at V and 0 bases at J, with 12 bases between the two ends. This CDR3 is 16 amino acids long. V is TRBV6-5 and J is TRBJ2-7; tentatively, D is TRBD1 (5 bases). The source is an adult with an advanced solid tumor such as melanoma, head and neck, liver or kidney cancer. Sequencing used CD4+ or CD8+ T cells sorted from blood, obtained in a trial of the OX40 agonist ivuxolimab. The CDR3 coding sequence is TGTGCCAGCAGTTACTCGACCACAGGCGCCTCCTACGAGCAGTACTTC. This encodes CASSYSTTGASYEQYF.